These 31 T cell receptor beta chains came from one sample sequenced in a study of blood T cells in healthy people across ages. Alongside a J-beta primer mix, a sample-barcoded 5' primer served in a second PCR lasting roughly 6 to 11 cycles. A single record per CDR3 protein comes from TCRdb applying MiXCR to the 5' RACE reads. In the table there are 2 million or so distinct CDR3 sequences, less than 50% of which are singletons. Sequencing used blood. The receptors were sampled from a woman between 40 and 50 years old in good health.

The V call is TRBV13, the J call TRBJ2-5, with 9 nucleotides matching TRBD1. CDR3 length: 19 residues. V was pared by 2 bases and J by 1 base, with 14 bases of the junction left unmatched. The V gene's germline CDR1 is PRHDT and CDR2 FYEKMQ (reference sequence). The DNA of the CDR3 is TGTGCCAGCAGCTTATCGACAGGGGGGATATCGCTTAGCCAAGAGACCCAGTACTTC. Protein: CASSLSTGGISLSQETQYF.

This chain links TRBV18 with TRBJ2-3; D remains unclear. The CDR3 spans 16 residues. The germline gives CDR1 KGHSH, CDR2 LQKENI. V lost 1 base, J lost 4 bases, and 15 bases lay in between. This CDR3 reads CASSPLHPPAADTQYF. CDR3 coding DNA: TGTGCCAGCTCACCACTCCACCCCCCGGCGGCAGATACGCAGTATTTT.

The chain combines TRBV24-1 with TRBJ2-7; 7 bases are shared with TRBD1. Trimming cost V 1 base and J 7 bases; bases outside gene matches: 9. Germline loops: CDR1 KGHDR, CDR2 SFDVKD. The CDR3 sequence is 15 residues long. The CDR3 loop is CATSDFRQGRNEQYF. CDR3 DNA sequence: TGTGCCACCAGTGATTTTAGACAGGGCCGCAATGAGCAGTACTTC.

The chain joins TRBV7-8 to TRBJ2-1; D ambiguous. Germline V gene sequence: CDR1 SGHVS, CDR2 FQNEAQ. CDR3 length equals 17 residues. V shed 5 bases and J shed 1 base, with 18 bases lying between them. CDR3: CASSPRPGPVSYNEQFF. In DNA form, the CDR3 reads TGTGCCAGCAGCCCCCGCCCAGGCCCAGTTTCCTACAATGAGCAGTTCTTC.

This clonotype was picked up a small number of times. The chain recombines TRBV4-2 with TRBJ2-1, with TRBD1 identical over 8 bases. This CDR3 contains 15 residues. Trimming took 6 bases from V and 7 from J; bases not matched to a gene: 11. CDR1 and CDR2 (germline): LGHNA, YNFKEQ. This CDR3 is CASSLIQGVWNEQFF. As DNA, the CDR3 is TGTGCCAGCAGTCTTATACAGGGGGTTTGGAATGAGCAGTTCTTC.

This clonotype showed up just a few times. The chain couples TRBV5-5 to TRBJ2-5, with 8 bases identical to TRBD2. The CDR3 consists of 13 residues. The V segment lost 5 bases and the J segment 4 bases; nucleotides outside the gene matches: 4. CDR1 is SGHKS and CDR2 is YYEKEE in the germline V gene (reference sequence). The CDR3 nucleotides read TGTGCCAGCAGTAGACTAGCGCTAGAGACCCAGTACTTC. Protein: CASSRLALETQYF.

This clonotype was counted only a few times. The chain employs TRBV6-5 and TRBJ1-2; TRBD1 aligns across 10 bases. CDR3 length: 15 amino acids. Per germline, CDR1 MNHEY and CDR2 SVGAGI. The V and J ends lost 2 bases and 4 bases, in that order; junction bases with no gene match: 4. The CDR3 reads CASSYLRTGGYGYTF. The CDR3 DNA follows: TGTGCCAGCAGTTACCTCAGGACAGGGGGCTATGGCTACACCTTC.

The gene calls are TRBV9 and TRBJ2-7; 12 bases match TRBD1. The CDR3 has 15 residues. The germline gives CDR1 SGDLS, CDR2 YYNGEE. J was trimmed by 6 bases and V by 0 bases; bases with no gene match: 4. The CDR3 sequence: CASSVEGQGATEQYF. The CDR3 nucleotides read TGTGCCAGCAGCGTAGAGGGACAGGGGGCGACCGAGCAGTACTTC.

The rearrangement links TRBV29-1 to TRBJ2-1; 11 bases are a match to TRBD2. This CDR3 contains 14 residues. The V gene end was trimmed by 4 bases and the J gene end by 6 bases; junction bases not matched to a gene: 5. Germline CDR1 and CDR2: SQVTM and ANQGSEA. CDR3 nucleotides: TGCAGCGTTGGGGTAGCGGGGGGGCCCAATGAGCAGTTCTTC. Residues: CSVGVAGGPNEQFF.

The chain carries TRBV7-6 and TRBJ2-6; D might be TRBD2 (5 bases). The CDR3 totals 18 residues. The V and J ends lost 3 bases and 0 bases respectively, with 15 bases between them. CDR1 and CDR2 (germline): SGHVS, FNYEAQ. CDR3 residues: CASSLRVPSLSGANVLTF. The DNA for the CDR3 is TGTGCCAGCAGCTTGCGGGTCCCATCCCTCTCTGGGGCCAACGTCCTGACTTTC.

This clonotype was detected a few times. The J gene is TRBJ1-5, the V gene TRBV29-1, with 8 nucleotides matching TRBD1. The CDR3 is 13 amino acids. The ends lost 6 bases at V and 5 bases at J; junction bases unmatched: 6. Germline CDR1 is SQVTM and CDR2 is ANQGSEA. CDR3 sequence: CSVGQGWDQPQHF. DNA of the CDR3: TGCAGCGTCGGACAGGGATGGGATCAGCCCCAGCATTTT.

This rearrangement joins TRBV20-1 to TRBJ2-7; D might be TRBD1 or TRBD2, each matching 7 bases. Germline values: CDR1 DFQATT, CDR2 SNEGSKA (reference sequence). The V and J ends lost 4 bases and 2 bases respectively, with 18 bases between them. The CDR3 totals 15 residues. The CDR3 DNA reads TGCAGTGCTACCTTTCAGGGGGGGTTGACCTACGAGCAGTACTTC. It translates to CSATFQGGLTYEQYF.

Only a few counts were recorded for this clonotype. This sequence joins TRBV5-1 and TRBJ2-1; 8 bases line up with TRBD1. The CDR3 totals 16 residues. Trimming removed 0 bases from V and 12 bases from J; junction bases left unmatched: 14. Per germline, CDR1 SGHRS and CDR2 YFSETQ. The DNA of the CDR3 is TGCGCCAGCAGCTTGGCCGACAGGGGCAATCTAAAGGGGCAGTTCTTC. Translation gives CASSLADRGNLKGQFF.

The rearrangement links TRBV27 to TRBJ2-1, with D maybe TRBD1 (5 bases). The ends were cut back, 3 bases at V and 4 bases at J, with 13 bases in the middle. From germline, CDR1 is MNHEY and CDR2 SMNVEV (reference sequence). The CDR3 is 15 residues long. The CDR3 loop is CASSLKQAPYNEQFF. The DNA of the CDR3 is TGTGCCAGCAGTTTGAAACAGGCGCCGTACAATGAGCAGTTCTTC.

The chain carries TRBV6-6 and TRBJ2-7; possibly TRBD2 for D (5 bases). Trimming removed 8 bases from V and 3 bases from J, with 17 bases in between. The CDR3 is made up of 14 amino acids. From germline, CDR1 is MNHNY and CDR2 SVGAGI (reference sequence). This CDR3 is CASHFSRAGYEQYF. The DNA for the CDR3 is TGTGCCAGCCATTTCTCGAGGGCGGGCTACGAGCAGTACTTC.

The chain uses TRBV4-3 and TRBJ2-3, with 10 positions matching TRBD2. Germline V gene data show CDR1 as LGHNA and CDR2 as YSLEER. The junction had 8 bases not matched to a gene; V was cut back by 0 bases and J by 2 bases. This CDR3 is 18 amino acids long. The CDR3 loop reads CASSQDERGGGYTDTQYF. Here the CDR3 DNA reads TGCGCCAGCAGCCAAGATGAGCGGGGGGGAGGGTACACAGATACGCAGTATTTT.

The V gene is TRBV7-2, the J gene TRBJ1-1; TRBD1 matches at 7 bases. Trimming removed 5 bases from V and 3 bases from J; junction bases left unmatched: 6. The CDR3 length is 14 residues. The germline CDR1 and CDR2 sequences are SGHTA and FQGNSA. The CDR3 DNA follows: TGTGCCAGCAGCCTGACAGGGAGTTACACTGAAGCTTTCTTT. This translates into CASSLTGSYTEAFF.

The chain joins TRBV9 to TRBJ2-4; 10 bases map to TRBD2. CDR1 is SGDLS and CDR2 is YYNGEE in the germline V gene. The CDR3 spans 19 residues. With V trimmed by 3 bases and J by 1 base, 13 bases remained unmatched. The CDR3 protein is CASSAKAGTSVSAKNIQYF. In DNA form, the CDR3 reads TGTGCCAGCAGCGCCAAGGCCGGGACTAGCGTGAGTGCCAAAAACATTCAGTACTTC.

The table lists this clonotype with a few counts. The chain couples TRBV5-1 to TRBJ2-6, with D maybe TRBD1 (6 bases). There are 16 residues in the CDR3. Deletions cut 2 bases from V and 2 bases from J, with 11 bases between. Germline loops: CDR1 SGHRS, CDR2 YFSETQ. CDR3 DNA sequence: TGCGCCAGCAGCTTTAGGACAGAAACTGGGGCCAACGTCCTGACTTTC. It yields the protein CASSFRTETGANVLTF. Together with reference TRBV5-1 and TRBJ2-6, the CDR3 gives the full variable domain: KAGVTQTPRYLIKTRGQQVTLSCSPISGHRSVSWYQQTPGQGLQFLFEYFSETQRNKGNFPGRFSGRQFSNSRSEMNVSTLELGDSALYLCASSFRTETGANVLTFGAGSRLTVL.

The chain has TRBV3-1 and TRBJ1-2; no clear D gene. Trimming took off 2 bases at V and 8 bases at J, with 6 bases between the two ends. CDR1 is LGHDT and CDR2 is YNNKEL in the germline V gene (reference sequence). The CDR3 totals 11 residues. The CDR3 spells CASSQQRGYTF. The CDR3 coding sequence is TGTGCCAGCAGCCAACAGAGAGGCTACACCTTC.

This chain links TRBV6-2 or TRBV6-3 with TRBJ2-1; 8 nucleotides agree with TRBD2. The last part of the DNA fits TRBJ2-7 better; the J call may be wrong. This CDR3 is 17 amino acids long. Germline CDR1 and CDR2: MNHEY and SVGEGT. The CDR3 protein is CASSFPAGGRIHNEQYF. CDR3 nucleotide sequence: TGTGCCAGCAGTTTTCCCGCGGGGGGACGCATTCACAATGAGCAGTACTTC.

The chain recombines TRBV7-3 with TRBJ2-5; either TRBD1 or TRBD2 may supply D (5 bases each). CDR3 length: 14 amino acids. Germline V lookup: CDR1 SGHTA, CDR2 FQGTGA. V dropped 5 bases and J dropped 5 bases, with 15 bases sitting between them. This CDR3 reads CASSPTMWGETQYF. CDR3 nucleotides: TGTGCCAGCAGCCCCACGATGTGGGGGGAGACCCAGTACTTC.

In this sample, this clonotype turned up a few times. V gene TRBV29-1 combines with J gene TRBJ2-3, with 14 bases matching TRBD2. Germline-derived CDR1 and CDR2 are SQVTM and ANQGSEA. This CDR3 spans 14 amino acids. J lost 4 bases, V lost 8 bases, and 5 bases had no gene match. CDR3 sequence: CSKTSGGVSDTQYF. In DNA, the CDR3 is TGCAGCAAGACTAGCGGGGGGGTTTCAGATACGCAGTATTTT.

V is TRBV28 and J is TRBJ2-1, with TRBD2 identical over 7 bases. CDR1 is MDHEN, CDR2 SYDVKM, per germline. With 5 bases clipped from V and 8 bases from J, the junction kept 12 bases outside the gene matches. The CDR3 extends over 15 amino acids. CDR3 sequence reads: CASSGAGGGEDEQFF. The CDR3 DNA sequence: TGTGCCAGCAGTGGGGCGGGCGGGGGTGAGGATGAGCAGTTCTTC. The entire variable domain, with the rest obtained from reference TRBV28 and TRBJ2-1, is as follows: DVKVTQSSRYLVKRTGEKVFLECVQDMDHENMFWYRQDPGLGLRLIYFSYDVKMKEKGDIPEGYSVSREKKERFSLILESASTNQTSMYLCASSGAGGGEDEQFFGPGTRLTVL.

Only a few counts were recorded for this clonotype. The J gene is TRBJ2-7, the V gene TRBV27, with D uncertain. With 8 bases removed from V and 3 bases from J, the gap between germline ends came to 14 bases. Germline CDR1 and CDR2: MNHEY and SMNVEV (reference sequence). The CDR3 loop spans 13 amino acids. This CDR3 is CASSTSIFYEQYF. The CDR3 DNA follows: TGTGCCAGCTCTACTTCGATCTTCTACGAGCAGTACTTC.

This clonotype occurred a few times. V is TRBV7-8 and J is TRBJ2-5, with D maybe TRBD2 (6 bases). With 2 bases removed from V and 6 bases from J, the gap between germline ends came to 16 bases. The V gene's germline CDR1 is SGHVS and CDR2 FQNEAQ. The CDR3 spans 15 residues. As DNA, the CDR3 is TGTGCCAGCAGCTTACTAGATGGCGGGGTACAGACCCAGTACTTC. Translation: CASSLLDGGVQTQYF.

This clonotype was counted a few times. CDR3 loop: CASSQDTRGTSSTDTQYF. CDR3 sequence (DNA): TGTGCCAGCAGCCAAGATACCAGGGGGACCTCTAGCACAGATACGCAGTATTTT. This chain links TRBV4-2 with TRBJ2-3; 7 bases line up with TRBD1. The germline V gene has CDR1 LGHNA and CDR2 YNFKEQ. The CDR3 is 18 residues long. J lost 0 bases, V lost 0 bases, and 9 bases had no gene match.

The chain is built from TRBV5-1 and TRBJ2-3; D might be TRBD1 (6 bases). Germline values: CDR1 SGHRS, CDR2 YFSETQ. Trimming stripped 2 bases from V and 2 bases from J, with 9 bases between. The CDR3 is made up of 14 amino acids. DNA of the CDR3: TGCGCCAGCAGCTTCAGGACAGCCACAGATACGCAGTATTTT. Encoded protein: CASSFRTATDTQYF.

CDR3 in amino acids: CASRPTLVGETQYF. The CDR3, as DNA: TGTGCCAGCAGACCCACCCTAGTAGGAGAGACCCAGTACTTC. The rearrangement links TRBV12-3 or TRBV12-4 to TRBJ2-5; D unresolved. V gave up 6 bases and J gave up 4 bases, with 15 bases separating them. The CDR3 is 14 amino acids.

V and J are TRBV20-1 and TRBJ2-7; the D is unclear. V gave up 1 base and J gave up 6 bases, with 7 bases separating them. CDR1 DFQATT and CDR2 SNEGSKA come from the germline V gene (reference sequence). This CDR3 is 11 amino acids long. CDR3 nucleotide sequence: TGCAGTGCTAGAGCGGCTGCCGAGCAGTACTTC. Its translation is CSARAAAEQYF.

The rearrangement uses TRBV4-3 and TRBJ1-1, with 10 positions matching TRBD1. The CDR3 extends over 16 amino acids. The V gene's germline CDR1 is LGHNA and CDR2 YSLEER. The V gene end was trimmed by 4 bases and the J gene end by 7 bases; junction bases not matched to a gene: 12. CDR3 loop: CASSLGTGVGFGEAFF. The CDR3 region has the DNA TGCGCCAGCAGCCTTGGGACAGGGGTGGGATTCGGTGAAGCTTTCTTT.